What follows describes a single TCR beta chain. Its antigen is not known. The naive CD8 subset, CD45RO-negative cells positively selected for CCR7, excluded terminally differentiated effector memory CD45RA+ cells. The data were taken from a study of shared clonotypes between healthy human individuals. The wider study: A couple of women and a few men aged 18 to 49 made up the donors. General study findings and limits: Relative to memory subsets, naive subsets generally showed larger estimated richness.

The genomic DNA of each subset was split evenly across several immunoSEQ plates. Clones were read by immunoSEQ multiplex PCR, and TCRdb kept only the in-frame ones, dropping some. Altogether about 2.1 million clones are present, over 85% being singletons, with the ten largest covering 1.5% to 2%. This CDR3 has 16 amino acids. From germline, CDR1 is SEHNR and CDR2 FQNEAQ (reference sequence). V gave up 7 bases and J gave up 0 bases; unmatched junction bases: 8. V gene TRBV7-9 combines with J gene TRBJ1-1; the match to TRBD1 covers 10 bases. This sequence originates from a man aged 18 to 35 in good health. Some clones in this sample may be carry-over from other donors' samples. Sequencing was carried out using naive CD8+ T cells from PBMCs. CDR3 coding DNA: TGTGCCAGCAACCCAGGGACAGGGGAGATGAACACTGAAGCTTTCTTT. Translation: CASNPGTGEMNTEAFF. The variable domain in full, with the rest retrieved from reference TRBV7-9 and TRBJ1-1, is DTGVSQNPRHKITKRGQNVTFRCDPISEHNRLYWYRQTLGQGPEFLTYFQNEAQLEKSRLLSDRFSAERPKGSFSTLEIQRTEQGDSAMYLCASNPGTGEMNTEAFFGQGTRLTVV.